This T cell receptor beta chain comes out of a study of human T cells and chemical hapten exposure. Whole-study context: A roughly 2 cm by roughly 2 cm inner upper arm patch received 2% DPC for sensitization. 0.01% DPC was applied to the upper back in patch tests, which were read at 6 days. Alopecia universalis, totalis or areata was present in patients who were mostly female.

This sample's time point: patch test 3, about 24 weeks after DPC sensitization. Treatment: therapeutic diphenylcyclopropenone sensitization with weekly scalp DPC. TCRdb reanalysed the RACE reads using MiXCR and keeps one entry per CDR3 protein. Of 90,000 to 140,000 distinct CDR3 sequences listed, 30% to 35% were seen once; the top ten hold around 2.7%. Germline V CDR1 and CDR2: ENHRY, SYGVKD. V dropped 0 bases and J dropped 6 bases, with 10 bases sitting between them. This CDR3 is built from 14 residues. The chain recombines TRBV10-3 with TRBJ2-3; D is unresolved. This clonotype was sampled from a man between 40 and 49 years old with alopecia areata. Some clones in this sample may be carry-over from other donors' samples. This sample comprised whole blood, obtained in connection with sensitization to the hapten diphenylcyclopropenone (DPC). The CDR3 coding sequence is TGTGCCATCAGTGAGTCGCCTACCCTGGATACGCAGTATTTT. The encoded protein is CAISESPTLDTQYF.